This T cell receptor beta chain was profiled in a study of technical replicates of blood from several donors. Losses at the gene ends were 0 bases for V and 4 bases for J; bases not matched to a gene: 9. The V gene's germline CDR1 is SGHNT and CDR2 YYREEE (reference sequence). This CDR3 comprises 16 residues. Generated by immunoSEQ multiplex PCR, the TCRdb table keeps only in-frame clones and is missing some. This sample has about 68,000 clones, with 95% to 98% found just once. J is TRBJ2-5 and V is TRBV5-4; 7 bases are shared with TRBD2. The sequence was collected from a human donor in good health. Input material: T cells isolated from PBMCs. The CDR3 DNA reads as TGTGCCAGCAGCTTGGCTGGGACTATCAGTCGAGAGACCCAGTACTTC. As protein: CASSLAGTISRETQYF.